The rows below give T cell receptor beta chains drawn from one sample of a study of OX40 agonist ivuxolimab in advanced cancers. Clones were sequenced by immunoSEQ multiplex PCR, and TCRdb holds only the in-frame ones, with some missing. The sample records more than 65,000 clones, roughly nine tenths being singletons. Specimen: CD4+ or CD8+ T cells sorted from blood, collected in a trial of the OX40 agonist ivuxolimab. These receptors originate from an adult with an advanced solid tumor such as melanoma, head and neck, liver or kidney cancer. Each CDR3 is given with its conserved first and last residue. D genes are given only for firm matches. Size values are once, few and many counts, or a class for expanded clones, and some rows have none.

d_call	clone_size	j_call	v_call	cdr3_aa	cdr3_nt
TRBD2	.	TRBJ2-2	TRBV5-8	CASSLLGTSSGELFF	TGTGCCAGCAGCCTCCTCGGGACTAGCTCCGGGGAGCTGTTTTTT
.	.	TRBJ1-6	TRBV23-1	CASRDQNSPLHF	TGCGCCAGCAGGGACCAGAATTCACCCCTCCACTTT
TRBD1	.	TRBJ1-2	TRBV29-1	CSVIRDRGYGYTF	TGCAGCGTCATCCGGGACAGGGGCTATGGCTACACCTTC
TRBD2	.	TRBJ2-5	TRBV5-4	CASSPRLAGGLKETQYF	TGTGCCAGCAGCCCCAGACTAGCGGGAGGGCTGAAAGAGACCCAGTACTTC
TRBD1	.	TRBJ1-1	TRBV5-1	CASSNTGAGTEAFF	TGCGCCAGCAGCAATACAGGGGCGGGCACTGAAGCTTTCTTT
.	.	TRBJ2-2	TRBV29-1	CSVGSLGSGELFF	TGCAGCGTAGGTAGCCTGGGATCCGGGGAGCTGTTTTTT
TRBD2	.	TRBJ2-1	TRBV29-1	CSVDVQLAGAGEQFF	TGCAGCGTTGATGTTCAGTTAGCGGGAGCTGGTGAGCAGTTCTTC
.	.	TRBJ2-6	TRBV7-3	CASNLDSSGANVLTF	TGTGCCAGCAACTTGGACAGCTCTGGGGCCAACGTCCTGACTTTC
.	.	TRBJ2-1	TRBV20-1	CSPPGGEQFF	TGCAGTCCCCCCGGAGGTGAGCAGTTCTTC
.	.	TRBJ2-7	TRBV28	CASRRTDYEQYF	TGTGCCAGCAGACGGACAGACTACGAGCAGTACTTC
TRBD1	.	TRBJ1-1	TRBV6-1	CASSELRNRGMNTEAFF	TGTGCCAGCAGTGAACTACGGAACAGGGGAATGAACACTGAAGCTTTCTTT
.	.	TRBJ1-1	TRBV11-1	CASSESPGTLNTEAFF	TGTGCCAGCAGCGAAAGCCCGGGGACATTGAACACTGAAGCTTTCTTT
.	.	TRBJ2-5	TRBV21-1	CASPKTQETQYF	TGTGCCAGTCCGAAGACCCAAGAGACCCAGTACTTC
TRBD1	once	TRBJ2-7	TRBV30	CAWSPGTDEQYF	TGTGCCTGGAGTCCAGGGACAGACGAGCAGTACTTC
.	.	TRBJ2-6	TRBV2	CASSAARGAISGANVLTF	TGTGCCAGCAGTGCCGCCAGGGGGGCAATTTCTGGGGCCAACGTCCTGACTTTC
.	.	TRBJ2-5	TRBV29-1	CSVEWQKETQYF	TGCAGCGTTGAATGGCAGAAAGAGACCCAGTACTTC
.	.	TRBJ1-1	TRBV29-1	CSVGAGARNTEAFF	.
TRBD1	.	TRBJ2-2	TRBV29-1	CSVGQGVSQGTGELFF	TGCAGCGTGGGACAGGGGGTCTCTCAAGGCACCGGGGAGCTGTTTTTT
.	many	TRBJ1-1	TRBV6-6	CASSRDTLGNTEAFF	TGTGCCAGCAGTAGGGACACTCTGGGGAACACTGAAGCTTTCTTT
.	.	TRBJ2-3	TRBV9	CASSVEGRASTDTQYF	TGTGCCAGCAGCGTAGAGGGACGGGCTAGCACAGATACGCAGTATTTT
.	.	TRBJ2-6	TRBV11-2	CASRPTLDSGANVLTF	TGTGCCAGCAGACCGACACTCGACTCTGGGGCCAACGTCCTGACTTTC
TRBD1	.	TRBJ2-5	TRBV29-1	CSVGGGQGETQYF	TGCAGCGTTGGGGGAGGACAGGGAGAGACCCAGTACTTC
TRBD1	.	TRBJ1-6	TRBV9	CASSAGDRNSPLHF	TGTGCCAGCAGCGCCGGGGACAGGAATTCACCCCTCCACTTT